This T cell receptor beta chain was sequenced during a study of T cells after yellow fever vaccination. This clonotype was picked up a small number of times. TCRdb processed the 5' RACE reads anew with MiXCR; each CDR3 protein has one entry. The sample contains hundreds of thousands of distinct CDR3 sequences, around 21% of which appear only once. V lost 7 bases and J lost 15; bases outside the gene matches: 16. Germline loops: CDR1 SGHAT, CDR2 FQNNGV. There are 15 residues in the CDR3. The receptor comes from a man in his thirties or forties who received the YFV17D yellow fever vaccine. The sample here was PBMCs, taken 15 days after the yellow fever booster vaccination. V gene TRBV11-2 combines with J gene TRBJ2-3, with 13 bases matching TRBD2. The CDR3 region has the DNA TGTGCCAGCATGATGGGGACTAGCGGGAACAGTTTGTTATATTTT. Residues: CASMMGTSGNSLLYF.